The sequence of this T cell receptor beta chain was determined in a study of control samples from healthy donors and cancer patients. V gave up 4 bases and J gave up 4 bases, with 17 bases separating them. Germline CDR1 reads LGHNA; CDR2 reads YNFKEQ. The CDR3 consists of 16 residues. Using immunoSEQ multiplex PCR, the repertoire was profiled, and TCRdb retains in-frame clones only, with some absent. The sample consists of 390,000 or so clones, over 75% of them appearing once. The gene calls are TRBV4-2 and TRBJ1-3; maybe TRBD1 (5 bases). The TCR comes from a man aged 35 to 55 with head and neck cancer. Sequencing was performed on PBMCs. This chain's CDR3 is CASSPIKGRQGNTIYF. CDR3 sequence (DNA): TGTGCCAGCAGCCCTATAAAAGGGAGACAGGGAAACACCATATATTTT.